The 8 T cell receptor beta chains below were found in one sample sequenced in a study of neoadjuvant nivolumab and ipilimumab in lung cancer. Sequencing was performed with immunoSEQ multiplex PCR; in TCRdb, only in-frame clones are kept and a portion is missing. The sample has around 10,000 clones, 81% seen once. Sequencing used peripheral blood, obtained before neoadjuvant nivolumab, alone or with ipilimumab. The receptor set was obtained from an adult with non-small cell lung cancer.

The chain has TRBV19 and TRBJ2-5; 8 bases align to TRBD1. This CDR3 is 13 amino acids long. Trimming removed 5 bases from V and 5 bases from J; junction bases left unmatched: 4. Germline V gene data show CDR1 as LNHDA and CDR2 as SQIVND (reference sequence). CDR3 DNA: TGTGCCAGTAGTTCAGGGGGCGCGGAGACCCAGTACTTC. It is translated as CASSSGGAETQYF.

CDR3 region: CASSSGTAYGYTF. CDR3 sequence (DNA): TGTGCCAGCAGTTCCGGGACAGCCTATGGCTACACCTTC. The rearrangement uses TRBV28 and TRBJ1-2, with 7 bases matching TRBD1. The V and J ends lost 4 bases and 4 bases, in that order; junction bases with no gene match: 3. The CDR3 consists of 13 residues. Germline CDR1 MDHEN, CDR2 SYDVKM.

This chain joins TRBV7-3 and TRBJ2-2; D perhaps matches TRBD1 (6 bases). CDR3 length equals 16 residues. V lost 3 bases to trimming and J lost 1 base, with 12 bases between them. Looked up from germline, CDR1 is SGHTA and CDR2 is FQGTGA. Here the CDR3 DNA reads TGTGCCAGCAGCTTCCGGACAGTGGTGAACACCGGGGAGCTGTTTTTT. As protein: CASSFRTVVNTGELFF.

The rearrangement uses TRBV11-3 and TRBJ2-1; D might be TRBD2 (6 bases). The CDR3 length is 14 residues. Germline V gene data show CDR1 as SGHNT and CDR2 as YENEEA. V lost 5 bases and J 7 bases, leaving 15 bases between the germline ends. CDR3 region: CASSPGSRGNEQFF. CDR3 nucleotides: TGTGCCAGCAGCCCGGGATCCCGGGGGAATGAGCAGTTCTTC.

V is TRBV19 and J is TRBJ2-1, with 7 positions matching TRBD2. The germline V gene encodes CDR1 LNHDA and CDR2 SQIVND (reference sequence). The CDR3 spans 16 residues. Trimming removed 2 bases from V and 0 bases from J; junction bases left unmatched: 4. The CDR3 DNA sequence: TGTGCCAGTAGTATATCTCCTAGCGGCTCCTACAATGAGCAGTTCTTC. As protein: CASSISPSGSYNEQFF.

The chain is built from TRBV29-1 and TRBJ2-3; TRBD2 matches at 9 bases. The germline gives CDR1 SQVTM, CDR2 ANQGSEA. CDR3 length: 15 amino acids. Trimming cost V 6 bases and J 3 bases; bases outside gene matches: 10. The CDR3 DNA reads as TGCAGCGTGGCCCCACTAGCGGGTGGGACAGATACGCAGTATTTT. It specifies CSVAPLAGGTDTQYF.

This chain joins TRBV7-9 and TRBJ2-3, with 7 bases aligning to TRBD2. Losses at the gene ends were 0 bases for V and 0 bases for J; bases not matched to a gene: 9. Germline CDR1 and CDR2: SEHNR and FQNEAQ (reference sequence). CDR3 size: 18 residues. The CDR3 loop reads CASSLAAGDLSSTDTQYF. Here the CDR3 DNA reads TGTGCCAGCAGCTTAGCGGCGGGGGACCTCTCTAGCACAGATACGCAGTATTTT. Together with reference TRBV7-9 and TRBJ2-3, the CDR3 gives the full variable domain: DTGVSQNPRHKITKRGQNVTFRCDPISEHNRLYWYRQTLGQGPEFLTYFQNEAQLEKSRLLSDRFSAERPKGSFSTLEIQRTEQGDSAMYLCASSLAAGDLSSTDTQYFGPGTRLTVL.

The gene calls are TRBV18 and TRBJ1-2, with TRBD1 matching over 7 bases. The CDR3 is made up of 12 amino acids. Germline V CDR1 and CDR2: KGHSH, LQKENI. The V and J ends lost 4 bases and 11 bases, in that order; junction bases with no gene match: 7. The CDR3 coding sequence is TGTGCCAGCTCACTAGGGACAGAGCGATACACCTTC. This encodes CASSLGTERYTF.